The source of this T cell receptor beta chain is a study of sequential checkpoint blockade in melanoma. Study-level information: After nivolumab or ipilimumab alone, about 20 patients had week-13 rebiopsies.

Looked up from germline, CDR1 is GTSNPN and CDR2 is SVGIG (reference sequence). The V gene lost 6 bases and the J gene lost 8 bases, with 11 bases spanning the gap. This CDR3 region has 11 residues. Treatment described: randomized to nivolumab then ipilimumab (arm A) or the reverse (arm B). This table comes from immunoSEQ multiplex PCR, and its TCRdb copy is limited to in-frame clones, with some not included. Among about 11,000 clones listed, about 26% were seen once. The TCR comes from a human donor with melanoma. The input for sequencing was tumor tissue (inferred from file names), taken from a patient given nivolumab and ipilimumab in sequence. The J gene is TRBJ2-1, the V gene TRBV30; D is uncertain. The CDR3 spells CACSSDDEQFF. The CDR3 DNA is TGTGCCTGCTCCTCTGATGATGAGCAGTTCTTC.